This TCR beta chain was sequenced for a study of OX40 agonist ivuxolimab in advanced cancers. Across the study: While on treatment, patients had intravenous ivuxolimab at 0.01 to 10 mg/kg every 2 weeks. Earlier anti-PD-1, anti-PD-L1 or anti-CTLA-4 therapy was permitted; around 40% had received some. Study findings and constraints: Clonal expansion by week 6 occurred in CD4+ and CD8+ blood T cells (at 0.1 to 3.0 mg/kg).

TCRdb keeps only in-frame clones here, not all; method: immunoSEQ multiplex PCR. The table lists roughly 20,000 clones, 80% to 90% of them singletons. With baseline, cycle 4 day 1, and cycle 7 day 1 as timepoints, blood was sampled. Trimming took 3 bases from V and 6 from J, leaving 12 bases between them. Germline V CDR1 and CDR2: SGHRS, YFSETQ. CDR3 length: 13 residues. In the case of this clone: Its specificity is unknown.

The chain links TRBV5-1 to TRBJ1-1; D is possibly TRBD1 (6 bases). The source of this sequence is an adult with an advanced solid tumor such as melanoma, head and neck, liver or kidney cancer. This specimen consisted of CD4+ or CD8+ T cells sorted from blood, obtained in a trial of the OX40 agonist ivuxolimab. The CDR3 loop reads CASSYGGGAEAFF. The CDR3 nucleotides are TGCGCCAGCAGCTATGGGGGCGGGGCTGAAGCTTTCTTT.